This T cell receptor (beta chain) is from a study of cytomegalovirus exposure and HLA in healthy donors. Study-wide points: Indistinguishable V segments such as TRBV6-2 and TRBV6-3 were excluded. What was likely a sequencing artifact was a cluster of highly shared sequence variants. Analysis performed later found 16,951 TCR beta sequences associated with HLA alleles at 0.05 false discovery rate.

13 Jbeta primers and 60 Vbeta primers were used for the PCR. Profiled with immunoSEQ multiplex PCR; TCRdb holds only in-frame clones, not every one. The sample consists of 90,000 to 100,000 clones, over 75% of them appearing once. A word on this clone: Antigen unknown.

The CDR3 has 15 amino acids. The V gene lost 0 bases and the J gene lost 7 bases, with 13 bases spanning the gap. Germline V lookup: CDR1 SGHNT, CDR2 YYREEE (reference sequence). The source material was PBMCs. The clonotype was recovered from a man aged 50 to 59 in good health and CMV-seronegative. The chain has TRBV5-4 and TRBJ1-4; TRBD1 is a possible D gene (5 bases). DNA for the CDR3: TGTGCCAGCAGCTTGGCTGGGGCAGGAATTGAAAAACTGTTTTTT. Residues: CASSLAGAGIEKLFF.